What follows are 14 T cell receptor beta chains derived from one specimen sequenced in a study of a mutant IDH1 vaccine in newly diagnosed glioma. The time point here: week 5, during vaccination. Doses comprised 300 ug of mutant IDH1 20-mer peptide each, plus topical imiquimod. The repertoire was sequenced with immunoSEQ multiplex PCR; TCRdb's copy has only in-frame clones and lacks some. Among about 53,000 clones, approximately 82% were seen once, and the ten largest hold over 3%. No antigen has been assigned to these receptors. The input for sequencing was PBMCs, taken from a glioma patient whose treatment included an IDH1 peptide vaccine. These receptors were collected from a woman aged 18-35 years with glioma. Some clones in this sample may be carry-over from other donors' samples.

This clone was recorded a few times. This chain links TRBV29-1 with TRBJ1-1; D is unresolved. Germline CDR1 is SQVTM and CDR2 is ANQGSEA. The CDR3 is 11 amino acids. V was clipped by 5 bases and J by 5 bases, with 9 bases between them. In DNA form, the CDR3 reads TGCAGCGTTCAAGGTGGTACTGAAGCTTTCTTT. It translates to CSVQGGTEAFF.

This clone appeared once. The chain couples TRBV10-3 to TRBJ2-7; no definite D call. The CDR3 is 11 residues long. The V gene's germline CDR1 is ENHRY and CDR2 SYGVKD. The ends were cut back, 8 bases at V and 5 bases at J, with 10 bases in the middle. The CDR3 nucleotides are TGTGCCATCGGGCAGGCCCACGAGCAGTACTTC. Amino acids: CAIGQAHEQYF.

V usage is TRBV5-1 and J usage is TRBJ1-1; no clear D. Trimming cost V 0 bases and J 4 bases, with 13 bases left between them. The CDR3 loop spans 15 amino acids. CDR1 and CDR2 from the germline V gene are SGHRS and YFSETQ. The CDR3 sequence is CASSLDGLWGTEAFF. DNA for the CDR3: TGCGCCAGCAGCTTGGATGGGCTTTGGGGCACTGAAGCTTTCTTT. The full variable domain, its missing parts supplied by reference TRBV5-1 and TRBJ1-1, is KAGVTQTPRYLIKTRGQQVTLSCSPISGHRSVSWYQQTPGQGLQFLFEYFSETQRNKGNFPGRFSGRQFSNSRSEMNVSTLELGDSALYLCASSLDGLWGTEAFFGQGTRLTVV.

The count of this clone is one. CDR3 loop: CASSLDTGGSEQYF. CDR3 nucleotides: TGTGCCAGCAGCTTAGATACAGGGGGCTCCGAGCAGTACTTC. The chain links TRBV7-9 to TRBJ2-7, with 9 bases matching TRBD1. With V trimmed by 1 base and J by 6 bases, 4 bases remained unmatched. The CDR3 runs 14 residues. Germline-derived CDR1 and CDR2 are SEHNR and FQNEAQ (reference sequence). Variable domain in full (rest from reference TRBV7-9 and TRBJ2-7): DTGVSQNPRHKITKRGQNVTFRCDPISEHNRLYWYRQTLGQGPEFLTYFQNEAQLEKSRLLSDRFSAERPKGSFSTLEIQRTEQGDSAMYLCASSLDTGGSEQYFGPGTRLTVT.

The chain links TRBV4-2 to TRBJ2-1; D call uncertain. The V gene's germline CDR1 is LGHNA and CDR2 YNFKEQ. The CDR3 runs 14 residues. The V end lost 0 bases, the J end lost 0 bases, and 3 bases lay between the germline ends. The CDR3 bases are TGTGCCAGCAGCCAAGAGACCTCCTACAATGAGCAGTTCTTC. Amino acid sequence: CASSQETSYNEQFF.

The genes are TRBV2 and TRBJ1-5; 7 bases match TRBD1. V trimming: 6 bases; J trimming: 7 bases; junction bases outside the gene matches: 12. The CDR3 totals 15 residues. Germline V gives CDR1 SNHLY, CDR2 FYNNEI. This chain's CDR3 is CASRTTGQRYQPQHF. The CDR3 DNA is TGTGCCAGCAGGACGACAGGGCAGAGGTACCAGCCCCAGCATTTT.

This chain connects TRBV21-1 to TRBJ1-1; the D segment call TRBD1 is taken from the table without a DNA check. TRBV21-1 represents a pseudogene. The CDR3 sequence is 16 residues long. CDR3 DNA sequence: TGTGCCAGCAGCAAACCAGGTCAATATGGGAACACTGAAGCTTTCTTT. It is translated as CASSKPGQYGNTEAFF.

This clone was found a few times. The chain couples TRBV13 to TRBJ2-1; D call uncertain. Between the trimmed V and J ends, which lost 1 base and 3 bases, there was a span of 4 bases. Per germline, CDR1 PRHDT and CDR2 FYEKMQ (reference sequence). CDR3 length: 13 residues. The CDR3 here is CASSLVLYNEQFF. The CDR3 nucleotides read TGTGCCAGCAGCTTAGTCCTCTACAATGAGCAGTTCTTC.

V and J are TRBV11-1 and TRBJ1-2, with a tentative D call TRBD1 (6 bases). The V gene lost 4 bases and the J gene lost 5 bases, with 14 bases spanning the gap. CDR1 and CDR2 from the germline V gene are SGHAT and FQDESV (reference sequence). The CDR3 contains 14 residues. CDR3 nucleotide sequence: TGTGCCAGCAGCTCTCAACAGGGAAGATATGGCTACACCTTC. It translates to CASSSQQGRYGYTF.

The chain has TRBV30 and TRBJ2-7; tentatively, D is TRBD1 (6 bases). In germline, CDR1 is GTSNPN, CDR2 SVGIG (reference sequence). The CDR3 covers 13 residues. V was shortened by 3 bases and J by 5 bases, with 14 bases between the two germline ends. In DNA form, the CDR3 reads TGTGCCTGGAGCCCAGACAGGCTCCACGAGCAGTACTTC. Protein product: CAWSPDRLHEQYF.

The chain has TRBV5-6 and TRBJ2-4; no reliable D call. CDR3 size: 13 residues. Germline CDR1 and CDR2: SGHDT and YYEEEE. V lost 0 bases and J 13 bases, leaving 14 bases between the germline ends. The CDR3 DNA reads TGTGCCAGCAGCTTGGGAGGCCGTTTGCAGCAGTACTTC. This gives the protein CASSLGGRLQQYF.

The chain links TRBV6-5 to TRBJ2-7, with D maybe TRBD1 (5 bases). V was cut by 4 bases and J by 6 bases, with 13 bases left in between. The CDR3 covers 13 residues. Germline V gene data show CDR1 as MNHEY and CDR2 as SVGAGI. CDR3 DNA: TGTGCCAGCAGTTTTGGACATCCGAGCGAGCAGTACTTC. Translation gives CASSFGHPSEQYF.

The chain combines TRBV7-2 with TRBJ2-2; no definite D call. Trimming removed 2 bases from V and 9 bases from J, with 7 bases in between. In germline, CDR1 is SGHTA, CDR2 FQGNSA. The CDR3 has 12 residues. CDR3 in amino acids: CASSLSGWELFF. The CDR3 coding sequence is TGTGCCAGCAGCTTAAGTGGTTGGGAGCTGTTTTTT.

V and J are TRBV11-2 and TRBJ1-3; 9 bases agree with TRBD1. V trimming: 3 bases; J trimming: 3 bases; junction bases outside the gene matches: 0. The CDR3 has 14 residues. Per the germline V gene, CDR1 is SGHAT and CDR2 is FQNNGV. CDR3 DNA sequence: TGTGCCAGCAGCTTGACAGGGGGTGGAAACACCATATATTTT. Encoded protein: CASSLTGGGNTIYF.